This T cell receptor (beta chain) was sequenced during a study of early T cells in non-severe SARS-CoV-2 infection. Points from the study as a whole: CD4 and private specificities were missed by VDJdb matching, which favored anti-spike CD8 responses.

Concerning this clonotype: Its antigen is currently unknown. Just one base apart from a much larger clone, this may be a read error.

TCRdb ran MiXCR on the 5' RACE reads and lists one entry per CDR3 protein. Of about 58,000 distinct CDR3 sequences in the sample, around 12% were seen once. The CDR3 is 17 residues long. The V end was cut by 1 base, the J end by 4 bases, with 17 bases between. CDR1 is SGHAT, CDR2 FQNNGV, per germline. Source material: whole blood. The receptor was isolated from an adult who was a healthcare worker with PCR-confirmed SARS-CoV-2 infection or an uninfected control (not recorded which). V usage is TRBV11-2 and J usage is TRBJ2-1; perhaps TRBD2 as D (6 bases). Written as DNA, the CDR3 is TGTGCCAGCAGCTTAGGCCCCCTAGTGGGGGGTTACAATGAGCAGTTCTTC. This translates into CASSLGPLVGGYNEQFF.